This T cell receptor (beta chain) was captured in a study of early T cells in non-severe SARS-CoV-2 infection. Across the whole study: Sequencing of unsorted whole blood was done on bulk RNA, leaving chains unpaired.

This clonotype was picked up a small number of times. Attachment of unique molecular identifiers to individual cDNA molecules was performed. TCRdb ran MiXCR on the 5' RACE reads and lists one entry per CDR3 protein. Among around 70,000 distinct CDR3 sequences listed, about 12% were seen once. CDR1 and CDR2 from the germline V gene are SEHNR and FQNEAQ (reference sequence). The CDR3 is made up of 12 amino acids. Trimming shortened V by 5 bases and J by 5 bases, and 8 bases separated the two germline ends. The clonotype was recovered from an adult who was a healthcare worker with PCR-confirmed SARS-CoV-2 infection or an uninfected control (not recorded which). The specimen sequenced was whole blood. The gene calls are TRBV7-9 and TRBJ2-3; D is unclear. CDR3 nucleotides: TGTGCCAGCAGCGTTACGGAAGATACGCAGTATTTT. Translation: CASSVTEDTQYF.